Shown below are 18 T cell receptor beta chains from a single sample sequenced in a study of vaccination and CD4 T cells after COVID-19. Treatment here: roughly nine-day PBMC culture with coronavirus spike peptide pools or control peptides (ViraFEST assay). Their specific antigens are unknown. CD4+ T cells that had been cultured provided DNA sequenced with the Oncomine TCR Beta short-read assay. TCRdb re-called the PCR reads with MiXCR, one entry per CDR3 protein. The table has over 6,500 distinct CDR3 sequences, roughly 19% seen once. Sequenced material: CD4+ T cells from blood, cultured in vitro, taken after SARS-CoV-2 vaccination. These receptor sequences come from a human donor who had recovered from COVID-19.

The CDR3: CASSLANGGEAFF. The CDR3, as DNA: TGTGCCAGCAGCTTAGCTAACGGGGGTGAAGCTTTCTTT. V usage is TRBV7-2 and J usage is TRBJ1-1; a weak D match, TRBD1 (5 bases). Germline V gene data show CDR1 as SGHTA and CDR2 as FQGNSA. This CDR3 has 13 amino acids. Trimming cost V 0 bases and J 7 bases, with 9 bases left between them.

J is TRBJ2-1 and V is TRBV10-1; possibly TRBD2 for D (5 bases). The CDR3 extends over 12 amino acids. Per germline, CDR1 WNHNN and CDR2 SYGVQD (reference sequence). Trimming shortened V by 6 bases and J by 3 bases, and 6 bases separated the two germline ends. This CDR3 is CASSRDYNEQFF. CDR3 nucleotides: TGCGCCAGCAGCCGGGACTACAATGAGCAGTTCTTC.

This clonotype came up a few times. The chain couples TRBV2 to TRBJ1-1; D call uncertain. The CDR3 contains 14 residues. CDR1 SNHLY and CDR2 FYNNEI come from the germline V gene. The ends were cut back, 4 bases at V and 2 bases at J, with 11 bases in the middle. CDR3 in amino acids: CASSVSHSNTEAFF. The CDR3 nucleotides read TGTGCCAGCAGTGTCAGCCATTCTAACACTGAAGCTTTCTTT.

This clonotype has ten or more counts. The CDR3 nucleotides read TGTGCCAGCAGCCAAGGGGCCAGGAAAGCTTTCTTT. Translation gives CASSQGARKAFF. The chain couples TRBV28 to TRBJ1-1; D might be TRBD1 (5 bases). CDR1 and CDR2 (germline): MDHEN, SYDVKM. The germline V and J ends were trimmed by 6 bases and 9 bases, with 14 bases remaining between them. This CDR3 has 12 amino acids.

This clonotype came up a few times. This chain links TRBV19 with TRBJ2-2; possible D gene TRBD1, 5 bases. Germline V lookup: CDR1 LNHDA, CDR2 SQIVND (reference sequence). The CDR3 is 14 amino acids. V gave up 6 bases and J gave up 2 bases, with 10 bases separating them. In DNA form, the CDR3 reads TGTGCCAGTAGACAGGCCATTAACACCGGGGAGCTGTTTTTT. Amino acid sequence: CASRQAINTGELFF.

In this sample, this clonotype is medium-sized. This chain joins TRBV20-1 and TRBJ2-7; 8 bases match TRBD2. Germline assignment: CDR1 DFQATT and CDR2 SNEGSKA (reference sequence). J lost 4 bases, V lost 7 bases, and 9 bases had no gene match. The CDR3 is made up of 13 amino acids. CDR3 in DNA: TGCAGTGGGGTAAGCGGGAGTCGGTACGAGCAGTACTTC. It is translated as CSGVSGSRYEQYF.

The CDR3 DNA reads as TGTGCCAGCAGCTTATTAGGAAATTCGAGGGGCCCGAATAATTCACCCCTCCACTTT. The encoded protein is CASSLLGNSRGPNNSPLHF. This sequence joins TRBV7-9 and TRBJ1-6, with a possible D match to TRBD1 (5 bases). Germline V lookup: CDR1 SEHNR, CDR2 FQNEAQ (reference sequence). The CDR3 length is 19 residues. Between the trimmed V and J ends, which lost 2 bases and 5 bases, there was a span of 22 bases.

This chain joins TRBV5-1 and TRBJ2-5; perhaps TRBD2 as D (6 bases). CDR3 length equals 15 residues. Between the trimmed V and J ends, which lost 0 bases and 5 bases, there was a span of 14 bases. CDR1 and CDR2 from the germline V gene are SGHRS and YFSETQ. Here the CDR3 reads CASSLVSGEGETQYF. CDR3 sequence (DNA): TGCGCCAGCAGCTTGGTTTCGGGAGAGGGGGAGACCCAGTACTTC.

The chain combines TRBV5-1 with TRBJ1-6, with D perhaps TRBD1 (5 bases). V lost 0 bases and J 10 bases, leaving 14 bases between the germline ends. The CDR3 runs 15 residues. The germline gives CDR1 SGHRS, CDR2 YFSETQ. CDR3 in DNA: TGCGCCAGCAGCTTGGCCGCAGGGATAAGATCACCCCTCCACTTT. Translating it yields CASSLAAGIRSPLHF.

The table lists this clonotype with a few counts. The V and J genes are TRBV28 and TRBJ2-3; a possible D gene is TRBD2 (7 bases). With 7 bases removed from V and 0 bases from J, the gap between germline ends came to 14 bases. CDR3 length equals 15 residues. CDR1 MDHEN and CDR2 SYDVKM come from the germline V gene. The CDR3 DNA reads TGTGCCAGCATCCCGGGGGGCACAAGCACAGATACGCAGTATTTT. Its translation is CASIPGGTSTDTQYF.

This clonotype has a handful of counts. CDR3 DNA: TGTGCCAGCCTTCCGGGGGGACGTGACAATCAGCCCCAGCATTTT. Translation: CASLPGGRDNQPQHF. The genes are TRBV28 and TRBJ1-5; possible D gene TRBD1, 5 bases. The germline V and J ends were trimmed by 8 bases and 3 bases, with 17 bases remaining between them. The CDR3 length is 15 residues. CDR1 MDHEN and CDR2 SYDVKM come from the germline V gene.

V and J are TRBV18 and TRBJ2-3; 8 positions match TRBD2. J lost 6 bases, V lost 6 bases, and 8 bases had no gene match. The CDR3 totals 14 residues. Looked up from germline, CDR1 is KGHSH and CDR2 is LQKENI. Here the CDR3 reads CASSKGLVGDTQYF. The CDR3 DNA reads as TGTGCCAGCTCCAAGGGACTAGTTGGCGATACGCAGTATTTT. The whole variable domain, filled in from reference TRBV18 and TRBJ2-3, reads NAGVMQNPRHLVRRRGQEARLRCSPMKGHSHVYWYRQLPEEGLKFMVYLQKENIIDESGMPKERFSAEFPKEGPSILRIQQVVRGDSAAYFCASSKGLVGDTQYFGPGTRLTVL.

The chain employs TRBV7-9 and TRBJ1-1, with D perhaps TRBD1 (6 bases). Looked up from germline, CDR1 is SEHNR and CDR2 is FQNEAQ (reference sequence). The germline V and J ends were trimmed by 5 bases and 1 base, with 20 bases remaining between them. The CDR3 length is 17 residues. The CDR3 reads CASSPRQDRRWNTEAFF. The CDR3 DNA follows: TGTGCCAGCAGCCCCCGACAGGACCGTCGCTGGAACACTGAAGCTTTCTTT. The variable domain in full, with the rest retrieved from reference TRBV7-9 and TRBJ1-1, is DTGVSQNPRHKITKRGQNVTFRCDPISEHNRLYWYRQTLGQGPEFLTYFQNEAQLEKSRLLSDRFSAERPKGSFSTLEIQRTEQGDSAMYLCASSPRQDRRWNTEAFFGQGTRLTVV.

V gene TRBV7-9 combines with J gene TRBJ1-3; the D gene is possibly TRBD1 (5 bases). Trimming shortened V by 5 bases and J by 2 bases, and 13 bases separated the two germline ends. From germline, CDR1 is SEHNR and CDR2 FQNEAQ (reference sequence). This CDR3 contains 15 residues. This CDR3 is CASSPDRRTGNTIYF. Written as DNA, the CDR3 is TGTGCCAGCAGCCCCGACAGAAGGACTGGAAACACCATATATTTT.

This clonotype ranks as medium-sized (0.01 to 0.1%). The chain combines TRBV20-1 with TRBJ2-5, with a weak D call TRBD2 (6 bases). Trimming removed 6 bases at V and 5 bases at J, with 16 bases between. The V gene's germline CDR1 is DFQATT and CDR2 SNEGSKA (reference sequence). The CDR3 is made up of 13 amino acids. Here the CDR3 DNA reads TGCAGTGCCTACTCGCGGGGATTGGAGACCCAGTACTTC. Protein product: CSAYSRGLETQYF.

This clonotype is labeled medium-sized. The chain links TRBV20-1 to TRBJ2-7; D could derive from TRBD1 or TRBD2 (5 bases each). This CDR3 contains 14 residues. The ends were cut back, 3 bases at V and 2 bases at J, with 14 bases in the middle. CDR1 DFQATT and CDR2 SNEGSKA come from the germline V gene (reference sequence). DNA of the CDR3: TGCAGTGCTAGCTCCTACCGGGGCCCCTACGAGCAGTACTTC. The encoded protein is CSASSYRGPYEQYF.

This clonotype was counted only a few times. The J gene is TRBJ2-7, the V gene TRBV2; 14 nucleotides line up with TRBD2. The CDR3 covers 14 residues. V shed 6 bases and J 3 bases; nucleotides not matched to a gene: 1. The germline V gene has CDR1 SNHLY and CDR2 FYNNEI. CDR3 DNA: TGTGCCAGCAGGGGGACTAGCGGGGGCTACGAGCAGTACTTC. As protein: CASRGTSGGYEQYF.

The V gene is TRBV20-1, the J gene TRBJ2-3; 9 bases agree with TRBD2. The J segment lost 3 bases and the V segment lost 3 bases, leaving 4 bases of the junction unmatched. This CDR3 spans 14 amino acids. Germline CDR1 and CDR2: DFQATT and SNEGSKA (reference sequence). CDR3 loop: CSASWLAGTDTQYF. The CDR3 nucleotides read TGCAGTGCTAGTTGGCTAGCGGGGACAGATACGCAGTATTTT.